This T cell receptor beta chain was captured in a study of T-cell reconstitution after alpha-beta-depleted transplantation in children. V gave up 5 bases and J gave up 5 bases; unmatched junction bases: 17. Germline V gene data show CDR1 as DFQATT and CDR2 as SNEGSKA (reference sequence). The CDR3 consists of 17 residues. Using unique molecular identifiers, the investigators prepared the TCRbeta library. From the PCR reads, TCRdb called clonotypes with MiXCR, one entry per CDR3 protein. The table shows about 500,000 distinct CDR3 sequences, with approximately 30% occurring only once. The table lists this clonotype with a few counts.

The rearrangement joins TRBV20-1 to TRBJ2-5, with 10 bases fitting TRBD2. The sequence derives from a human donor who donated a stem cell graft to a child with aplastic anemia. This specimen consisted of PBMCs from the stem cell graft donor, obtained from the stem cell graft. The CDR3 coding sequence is TGCAGTGCTCCCTTGGGAGCTAGCGGGAGTTGGTCGGAGACCCAGTACTTC. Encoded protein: CSAPLGASGSWSETQYF.